The rows below give T cell receptor beta chains drawn from one sample of a study of OX40 agonist ivuxolimab in advanced cancers. Assay used: immunoSEQ multiplex PCR; TCRdb lists only in-frame clones, some missing. The table lists fewer than 45,000 clones, approximately 80% of them singletons, with around 2.7% in the top ten. The source was CD4+ or CD8+ T cells sorted from blood, collected in a trial of the OX40 agonist ivuxolimab. The receptors here all came from an adult with an advanced solid tumor such as melanoma, head and neck, liver or kidney cancer. The CDR3 runs from the conserved cysteine through the conserved F or W. The order of the fields is J gene, V gene, D gene, clone size, CDR3 protein, CDR3 DNA. A D gene is named only where the DNA matches it firmly. The size entry is marked missing in some rows and otherwise reads once, few, many or a size class.

TRBJ1-1 TRBV11-1 . . CASSLAGQSREAFF TGTGCCAGCAGCTTAGCGGGGCAGAGCCGGGAAGCTTTCTTT
TRBJ1-4 TRBV2 . . CASSLSGGSNEKLFF TGTGCCAGCAGCCTGTCCGGTGGTTCTAATGAAAAACTGTTTTTT
TRBJ2-1 TRBV10-3 TRBD2 . CAISESLAGGPKEQFF TGTGCCATCAGTGAGTCTCTAGCGGGAGGGCCGAAAGAGCAGTTCTTC
TRBJ2-7 TRBV7-2 TRBD1 . CASSSRTGVMGEQYF TGTGCCAGCAGCTCGCGGACAGGCGTGATGGGCGAGCAGTACTTC
TRBJ1-1 TRBV4-1 . . CASSQDQVMNTEAFF TGCGCCAGCAGCCAAGACCAGGTGATGAACACTGAAGCTTTCTTT
TRBJ1-1 TRBV18 . . CASSPHTEAFF TGTGCCAGCTCACCCCACACTGAAGCTTTCTTT
TRBJ1-1 TRBV11-3 . . CASSLDLVGRGTEAFF TGTGCCAGCAGCTTAGATCTTGTGGGGAGGGGGACTGAAGCTTTCTTT
TRBJ2-5 TRBV6-1 TRBD2 . CASRELAGIETQYF TGTGCCAGCAGAGAACTAGCGGGAATCGAGACCCAGTACTTC
TRBJ2-6 TRBV5-1 TRBD1 . CASSPGQAGANVLTF TGCGCCAGCAGCCCGGGACAGGCGGGGGCCAACGTCCTGACTTTC
TRBJ2-5 TRBV30 . . CAWSRHRETQYF TGTGCCTGGAGTCGTCACAGAGAGACCCAGTACTTC
TRBJ1-2 TRBV6-1 . . CASSENVGQYYGYTF TGTGCCAGCAGTGAAAACGTTGGACAGTACTATGGCTACACCTTC
TRBJ2-7 TRBV11-2 . . CASSPFYEQYF TGTGCCAGCAGCCCTTTTTACGAGCAGTACTTC
TRBJ1-5 TRBV28 . . CASSGQYSNQPQHF TGTGCCAGCAGCGGACAGTATAGCAATCAGCCCCAGCATTTT
TRBJ1-5 TRBV28 . few CASSLWNQPQHF TGTGCCAGCAGTTTATGGAATCAGCCCCAGCATTTT
TRBJ1-2 TRBV29-1 . . CSVTGSIEGYTF TGCAGCGTTACAGGGAGTATTGAGGGCTACACCTTC
TRBJ1-5 TRBV28 . . CASTIQGGVYSNQPQHF TGTGCCAGCACCATCCAAGGCGGGGTTTATAGCAATCAGCCCCAGCATTTT
TRBJ1-2 TRBV5-1 . . CASSVTGTANYGYTF TGCGCCAGCAGCGTAACCGGGACTGCTAACTATGGCTACACCTTC
TRBJ2-3 TRBV5-1 TRBD2 . CASSLSSSGRAPDTQYF TGCGCCAGCAGCCTATCTAGTAGCGGGAGGGCCCCAGATACGCAGTATTTT
TRBJ1-4 TRBV4-3 . . CASSQILREKLFF TGCGCCAGCAGCCAAATACTCCGGGAAAAACTGTTTTTT
TRBJ1-2 TRBV6-1 . . CASSENGVYGYTF TGTGCCAGCAGTGAAAACGGGGTCTATGGCTACACCTTC
TRBJ2-2 TRBV2 . . CASSPDTNTGELFF TGTGCCAGCAGTCCCGACACGAACACCGGGGAGCTGTTTTTT
TRBJ2-2 TRBV7-8 . . CASSLEGDTGELFF TGTGCCAGCAGCTTAGAGGGGGACACCGGGGAGCTGTTTTTT
TRBJ2-7 TRBV2 . once CASSARSSYEQYF TGTGCCAGCAGTGCCAGGAGCTCCTACGAGCAGTACTTC
TRBJ2-1 TRBV7-7 . . CASSLPRERKGNEQFF TGTGCTAGCAGCTTACCGCGAGAGAGAAAAGGCAATGAGCAGTTCTTC
TRBJ2-1 TRBV28 TRBD2 . CASSPPTSGRVNEQFF TGTGCCAGCAGTCCCCCGACTAGCGGGAGGGTGAATGAGCAGTTCTTC
TRBJ2-7 TRBV29-1 . . CSVGLPTSSYEQYF TGCAGCGTTGGGCTCCCGACGAGCTCCTACGAGCAGTACTTC
TRBJ1-5 TRBV6-5 TRBD1 . CASSAGGRNQPQHF TGTGCCAGCAGCGCAGGGGGCAGAAATCAGCCCCAGCATTTT
TRBJ1-5 TRBV28 . . CASSLQPGRQPQHF TGTGCCAGCAGTTTACAGCCCGGCCGCCAGCCCCAGCATTTT
TRBJ1-1 TRBV28 . few CASKQGRAFF TGTGCCAGCAAGCAGGGTAGGGCTTTCTTT
TRBJ1-5 TRBV7-2 . few CASRVSNQPQHF TGTGCCAGTAGGGTCTCCAATCAGCCCCAGCATTTT
TRBJ2-1 TRBV7-9 . once CASSSMWEVHEQFF TGTGCCAGCAGCTCCATGTGGGAGGTCCATGAGCAGTTCTTC
TRBJ1-4 TRBV30 . . CAWRRDWGEKLFF TGTGCCTGGAGACGGGACTGGGGAGAAAAACTGTTTTTT
TRBJ1-1 TRBV6-5 . . CASSRQSTEAFF TGTGCCAGCAGCCGACAGAGCACTGAAGCTTTCTTT